The clone carrying this TCR beta chain appeared once. The source of the sample is a study of blood T cell repertoires in COVID-19. Overall study context: Sites across the United States, Italy and Spain contributed samples from acute and convalescent COVID-19.

Participant reports of clinical history set cohort assignment. The repertoire was sequenced with immunoSEQ multiplex PCR; TCRdb's copy has only in-frame clones and lacks some. Of approximately 310,000 clones listed, 80% to 90% are singletons. The sample comprised PBMCs or T cells enriched from blood (not recorded which). The source of this sequence is a man aged 25-45 years who had recovered from COVID-19.

The CDR3 loop reads CASRGDRVNTEAFF. The CDR3 nucleotides are TGTGCCAGCAGGGGGGACAGGGTGAACACTGAAGCTTTCTTT. The V gene is TRBV2, the J gene TRBJ1-1; TRBD1 agrees at 9 bases. V lost 6 bases to trimming and J lost 0 bases; unmatched junction nucleotides: 2. There are 14 residues in the CDR3. Germline-derived CDR1 and CDR2 are SNHLY and FYNNEI.